Shown below are 2 T cell receptor beta chains from a single sample sequenced in a study of T cell repertoires in cytomegalovirus infection. MiXCR, run by TCRdb on the reads, gives a single entry per CDR3 protein. The sample comprises tens of thousands of distinct CDR3 sequences, 20% to 25% of which are singletons, and over 85% rests with the top ten. Their cognate antigens are unknown. The sample in question was CD8+ T cells from cultured PBMCs, obtained from culture after CMV antigen stimulation. The receptors were gathered from a human donor in good health (CMV status not recorded). Some clones in this sample may be carry-over from other donors' samples.

This chain links TRBV12-3 or TRBV12-4 with TRBJ2-1, with D possibly TRBD2 on 6 matching bases. Trimming pared 5 bases from V and 8 bases from J, leaving 10 bases between. This CDR3 comprises 12 residues. Here the CDR3 DNA reads TGTGCCAGCAGTAGACTAGTCGATGAGCAGTTCTTC. Translation gives CASSRLVDEQFF.

This rearrangement joins TRBV20-1 to TRBJ2-1; 9 bases align to TRBD2. J gave up 7 bases and V 6 bases, and 22 bases lay outside the gene matches. CDR3 length: 18 amino acids. Germline values: CDR1 DFQATT, CDR2 SNEGSKA (reference sequence). The CDR3 loop reads CSAPRAAGGPSIENEQFF. The CDR3 region has the DNA TGCAGTGCCCCAAGGGCGGCGGGAGGGCCTTCTATTGAAAATGAGCAGTTCTTC.